This T cell receptor beta chain was recovered during a study of cytomegalovirus exposure and HLA in healthy donors. This clone was counted once. Its antigen is not identified. Primers: 60 Vbeta forward and 13 Jbeta reverse. In the authors' methods: In a later analysis, about 12 million of tens of millions of unique beta chains occurred in at least two donors. TCRdb's copy holds only in-frame clones and misses some; the assay was immunoSEQ multiplex PCR. Clone size and the V and J calls come from that table; the DNA yielded D and trimming. The sample holds 150,000 to 200,000 clones, 77% seen once. The study, taken as a whole, reports: Earlier analysis yielded a pattern in which most TCR beta V segments were productive about 90% or about 30% of the time.

Germline V gene sequence: CDR1 SGHNT, CDR2 YYREEE (reference sequence). There are 13 residues in the CDR3. Trimming removed 4 bases from V and 6 bases from J, with 10 bases in between. The receptor comes from a woman aged 25 to 39 in good health and CMV-seropositive. This chain links TRBV5-4 with TRBJ2-2, with a possible D match to TRBD1 (5 bases). The specimen was PBMCs. CDR3 protein: CASSTRGSGELFF. Written as DNA, the CDR3 is TGTGCCAGCAGCACAAGGGGTTCCGGGGAGCTGTTTTTT.